This TCR beta chain came from a study of cytomegalovirus exposure and HLA in healthy donors. Study-wide points: An analysis done earlier found most TCR beta V segments productive about 87% or about 30% of the time.

Points on this clone: Its antigen is unidentified.

A multiplex PCR was run with 60 Vbeta primers and 13 Jbeta primers. Sequencing was performed with immunoSEQ multiplex PCR; in TCRdb, only in-frame clones are kept and a portion is missing. This sample yields roughly 140,000 clones, of which approximately 73% are seen a single time; approximately 15% belongs to the top ten. Sequencing input: PBMCs. The source of this sequence is a human donor in good health.

The CDR3 spells CASSRTSGGNTGELFF. CDR3 in DNA: TGTGCCAGCAGTCGGACTAGCGGGGGGAACACCGGGGAGCTGTTTTTT. The V gene is TRBV2, the J gene TRBJ2-2, with 13 bases aligning to TRBD2. CDR1 is SNHLY and CDR2 is FYNNEI in the germline V gene. This CDR3 is 16 amino acids long. V gave up 5 bases and J gave up 1 base; unmatched junction bases: 1.